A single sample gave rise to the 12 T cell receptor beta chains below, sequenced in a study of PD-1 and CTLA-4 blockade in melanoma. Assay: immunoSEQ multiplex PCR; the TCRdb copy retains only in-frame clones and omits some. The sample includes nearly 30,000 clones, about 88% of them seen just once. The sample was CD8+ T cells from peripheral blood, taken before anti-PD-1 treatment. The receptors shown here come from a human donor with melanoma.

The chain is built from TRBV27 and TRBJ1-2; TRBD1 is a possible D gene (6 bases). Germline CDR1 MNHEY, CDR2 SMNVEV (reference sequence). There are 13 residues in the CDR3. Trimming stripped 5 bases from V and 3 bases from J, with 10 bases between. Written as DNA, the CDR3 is TGTGCCAGCAGTATCTACAGGGACTATGGCTACACCTTC. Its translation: CASSIYRDYGYTF.

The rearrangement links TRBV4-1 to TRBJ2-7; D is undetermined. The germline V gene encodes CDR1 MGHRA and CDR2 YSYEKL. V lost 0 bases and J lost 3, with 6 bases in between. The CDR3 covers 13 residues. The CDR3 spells CASSQDEFYEQYF. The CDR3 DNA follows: TGCGCCAGCAGCCAAGATGAATTCTACGAGCAGTACTTC.

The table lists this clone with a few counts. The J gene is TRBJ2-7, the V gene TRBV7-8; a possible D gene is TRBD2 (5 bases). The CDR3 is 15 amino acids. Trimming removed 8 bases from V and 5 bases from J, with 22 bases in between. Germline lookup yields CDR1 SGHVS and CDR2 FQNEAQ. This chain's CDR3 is CASRPMEAARDEQYF. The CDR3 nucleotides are TGTGCCAGCCGACCAATGGAGGCGGCCCGGGACGAGCAGTACTTC.

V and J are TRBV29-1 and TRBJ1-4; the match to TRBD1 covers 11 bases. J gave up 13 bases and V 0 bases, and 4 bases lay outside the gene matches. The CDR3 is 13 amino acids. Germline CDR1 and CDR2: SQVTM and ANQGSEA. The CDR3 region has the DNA TGCAGCGTTGAAGAGACCGGGACAGGGGGACTGTTTTTT. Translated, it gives CSVEETGTGGLFF.

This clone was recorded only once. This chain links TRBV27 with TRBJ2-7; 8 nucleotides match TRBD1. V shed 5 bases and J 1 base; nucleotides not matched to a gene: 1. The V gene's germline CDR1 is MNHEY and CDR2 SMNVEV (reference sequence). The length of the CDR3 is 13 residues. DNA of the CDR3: TGTGCCAGCAGTGGACAGGGATCCTACGAGCAGTACTTC. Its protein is CASSGQGSYEQYF.

DNA for the CDR3: TGCGCCAGCAGCTCGGCAGGGATATGGGGCTACACCTTC. Translation: CASSSAGIWGYTF. V and J are TRBV4-1 and TRBJ1-2; D may be TRBD1 (5 bases). The CDR3 spans 13 residues. Germline V lookup: CDR1 MGHRA, CDR2 YSYEKL. Trimming took 5 bases from V and 8 from J, leaving 15 bases between them.

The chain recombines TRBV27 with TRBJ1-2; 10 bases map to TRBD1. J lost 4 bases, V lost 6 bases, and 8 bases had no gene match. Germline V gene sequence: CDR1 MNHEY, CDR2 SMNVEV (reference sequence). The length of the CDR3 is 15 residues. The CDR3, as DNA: TGTGCCAGCAGCCGTATCCGGGACAGGGGCTATGGCTACACCTTC. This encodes CASSRIRDRGYGYTF.

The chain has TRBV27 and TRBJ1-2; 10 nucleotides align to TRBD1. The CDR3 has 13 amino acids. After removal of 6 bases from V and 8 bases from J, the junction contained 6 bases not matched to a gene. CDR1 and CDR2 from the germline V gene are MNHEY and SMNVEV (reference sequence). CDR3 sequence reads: CASSRLDRGGYTF. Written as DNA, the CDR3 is TGTGCCAGCAGCCGATTGGACAGGGGGGGCTACACCTTC.

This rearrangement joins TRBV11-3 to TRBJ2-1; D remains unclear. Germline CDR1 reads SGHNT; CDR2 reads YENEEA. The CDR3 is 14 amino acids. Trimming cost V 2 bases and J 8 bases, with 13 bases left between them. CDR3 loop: CASSLRGFEDEQFF. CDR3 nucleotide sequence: TGTGCCAGCAGCTTAAGAGGTTTTGAGGATGAGCAGTTCTTC.

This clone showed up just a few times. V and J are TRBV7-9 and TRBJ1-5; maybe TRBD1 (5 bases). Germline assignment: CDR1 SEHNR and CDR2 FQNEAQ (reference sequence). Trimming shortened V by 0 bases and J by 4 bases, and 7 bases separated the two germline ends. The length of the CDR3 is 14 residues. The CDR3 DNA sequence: TGTGCCAGCAGCTTAGCGGGGGGGAATCAGCCCCAGCATTTT. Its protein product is CASSLAGGNQPQHF.

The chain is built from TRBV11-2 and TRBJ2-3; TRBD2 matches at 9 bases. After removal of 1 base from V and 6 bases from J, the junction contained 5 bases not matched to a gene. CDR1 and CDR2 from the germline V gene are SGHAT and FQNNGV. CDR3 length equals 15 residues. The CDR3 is CASSLGLAARDTQYF. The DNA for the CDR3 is TGTGCCAGCAGCTTAGGACTAGCGGCTCGGGATACGCAGTATTTT.

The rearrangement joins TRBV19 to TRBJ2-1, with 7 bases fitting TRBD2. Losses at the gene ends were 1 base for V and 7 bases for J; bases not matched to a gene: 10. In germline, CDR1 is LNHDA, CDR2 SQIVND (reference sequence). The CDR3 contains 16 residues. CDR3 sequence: CASSIGGFGRGNEQFF. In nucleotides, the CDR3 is TGTGCCAGTAGTATAGGCGGATTTGGGAGGGGAAATGAGCAGTTCTTC.